The 14 T cell receptor beta chains presented below share a single source sample, sequenced in a study of cytomegalovirus exposure and HLA in healthy donors. PCR amplification relied on 60 Vbeta primers (plus 13 Jbeta primers). The method was immunoSEQ multiplex PCR; TCRdb's version includes in-frame clones alone and lacks a portion of them. This sample carries 82,000 or so clones, about a tenth of them seen once, and the ten largest clones take over 20%. Material for sequencing was PBMCs. The receptors stem from a man aged 55-75 years in good health and CMV-seropositive.

This clone was counted between two and nine times. The rearrangement uses TRBV30 and TRBJ1-6, with 9 bases matching TRBD1. V gave up 0 bases and J gave up 8 bases; unmatched junction bases: 2. Germline assignment: CDR1 GTSNPN and CDR2 SVGIG (reference sequence). CDR3 length equals 14 residues. The CDR3 DNA reads TGTGCCTGGAGTGTACGGGACAGGGATTCACCCCTCCACTTT. This gives the protein CAWSVRDRDSPLHF.

This clone was seen only a few times. This rearrangement joins TRBV9 to TRBJ1-3, with D maybe TRBD1 (5 bases). The CDR3 totals 15 residues. Per the germline V gene, CDR1 is SGDLS and CDR2 is YYNGEE. The V end was cut by 3 bases, the J end by 4 bases, with 14 bases between. This chain's CDR3 is CASSEGGGLGNTIYF. CDR3 coding DNA: TGTGCCAGCAGCGAGGGCGGGGGGTTGGGAAACACCATATATTTT.

This clone was counted only a few times. The chain joins TRBV9 to TRBJ1-1, with a weak D call TRBD1 (6 bases). Germline V gene sequence: CDR1 SGDLS, CDR2 YYNGEE. The CDR3 has 14 residues. V lost 4 bases and J lost 6, with 16 bases in between. CDR3 DNA: TGTGCCAGCAGCACATCAGGGGTAGCCGCTGAAGCTTTCTTT. It translates to CASSTSGVAAEAFF. Full variable domain (outside the CDR3, taken from reference TRBV9 and TRBJ1-1): DSGVTQTPKHLITATGQRVTLRCSPRSGDLSVYWYQQSLDQGLQFLIQYYNGEERAKGNILERFSAQQFPDLHSELNLSSLELGDSALYFCASSTSGVAAEAFFGQGTRLTVV.

This clone showed up just a few times. The rearrangement uses TRBV5-5 and TRBJ2-5, with 8 bases that match TRBD2. With 3 bases clipped from V and 5 bases from J, the junction kept 12 bases outside the gene matches. Germline V gene data show CDR1 as SGHKS and CDR2 as YYEKEE (reference sequence). CDR3 length: 16 residues. The CDR3 loop is CASSSQIAGRWETQYF. In DNA form, the CDR3 reads TGTGCCAGCAGCTCCCAGATAGCGGGACGATGGGAGACCCAGTACTTC.

This clone has a handful of counts. The CDR3, as DNA: TGTGCCAGTAGCCCGGGAGGGCCAGTCGAGCAGTACTTC. Translation: CASSPGGPVEQYF. The J gene is TRBJ2-7, the V gene TRBV19; 8 bases fit TRBD2. The CDR3 runs to 13 residues. J lost 6 bases, V lost 6 bases, and 7 bases had no gene match. Per germline, CDR1 LNHDA and CDR2 SQIVND (reference sequence).

The rearrangement uses TRBV28 and TRBJ1-1; D uncertain. This CDR3 is built from 15 residues. From germline, CDR1 is MDHEN and CDR2 SYDVKM. Trimming took off 6 bases at V and 4 bases at J, with 18 bases between the two ends. CDR3 in DNA: TGTGCCAGCAGCCTTACCGGGAACTGGGGCACTGAAGCTTTCTTT. Protein sequence: CASSLTGNWGTEAFF.

This clone has more than one count but fewer than ten. V and J are TRBV6-1 and TRBJ2-1; 8 bases align to TRBD1. V gave up 8 bases and J gave up 6 bases; unmatched junction bases: 6. Germline lookup yields CDR1 MNHNS and CDR2 SASEGT. This CDR3 is built from 13 residues. This CDR3 reads CASSRTGSNEQFF. CDR3 DNA sequence: TGTGCCAGCTCACGGACAGGGAGCAATGAGCAGTTCTTC.

V gene TRBV19 combines with J gene TRBJ1-1; TRBD1 agrees at 10 bases. CDR1 LNHDA and CDR2 SQIVND come from the germline V gene (reference sequence). V lost 6 bases, J lost 1 base, and 5 bases stayed unmatched. The CDR3 is 15 amino acids. The CDR3 nucleotides are TGTGCCAGTAGGGGGACAGGGGCCAGGAACACTGAAGCTTTCTTT. Encoded protein: CASRGTGARNTEAFF.

This chain joins TRBV18 and TRBJ2-2, with a weak D call TRBD1 (6 bases). V lost 1 base and J lost 1, with 10 bases in between. CDR1 KGHSH and CDR2 LQKENI come from the germline V gene. This CDR3 contains 16 residues. The chain's CDR3 is CASSPRTALNTGELFF. The DNA of the CDR3 is TGTGCCAGCTCACCACGGACAGCTCTGAACACCGGGGAGCTGTTTTTT.

This chain connects TRBV28 to TRBJ2-2, with TRBD2 matching over 9 bases. The junction had 7 bases not matched to a gene; V was cut back by 6 bases and J by 5 bases. The length of the CDR3 is 15 residues. The germline V gene has CDR1 MDHEN and CDR2 SYDVKM. The CDR3 DNA reads as TGTGCCAGCAGAAGGCTGCGGGAGGGAACCGGGGAGCTGTTTTTT. This encodes CASRRLREGTGELFF.

V and J are TRBV6-6 and TRBJ2-7, with 9 bases that match TRBD1. V was clipped by 11 bases and J by 7 bases; unmatched bases: 12. Germline CDR1 MNHNY, CDR2 SVGAGI (reference sequence). The CDR3 totals 13 residues. CDR3 sequence: CALSPDRGLEQYV. For the CDR3, the DNA is TGTGCCCTTTCCCCGGACAGGGGCCTGGAGCAGTACGTC.

The chain uses TRBV19 and TRBJ1-5; D gene ambiguous. In germline, CDR1 is LNHDA, CDR2 SQIVND (reference sequence). The ends were cut back, 4 bases at V and 0 bases at J, with 10 bases in the middle. CDR3 size: 15 residues. In DNA form, the CDR3 reads TGTGCCAGTAGTAGGTCGGTGAATAGCAATCAGCCCCAGCATTTT. This encodes CASSRSVNSNQPQHF.

This clone showed up just a few times. V is TRBV5-4 and J is TRBJ2-5; the match to TRBD2 covers 9 bases. Germline loops: CDR1 SGHNT, CDR2 YYREEE (reference sequence). The CDR3 has 15 residues. V dropped 10 bases and J dropped 2; count of bases not matched to a gene: 12. The CDR3 nucleotides are TGTGCCTCACATTTAGCGGGAGAGGAGCAAGAGACCCAGTACTTC. Residues: CASHLAGEEQETQYF.

The chain is built from TRBV28 and TRBJ2-1, with 10 bases matching TRBD2. This CDR3 is 15 amino acids long. V shed 6 bases and J 8 bases; nucleotides not matched to a gene: 10. Germline CDR1 and CDR2: MDHEN and SYDVKM. The CDR3 coding sequence is TGTGCCAGCAGACCCTACACAAGCGGGGGGGATGAGCAGTTCTTC. It specifies CASRPYTSGGDEQFF.